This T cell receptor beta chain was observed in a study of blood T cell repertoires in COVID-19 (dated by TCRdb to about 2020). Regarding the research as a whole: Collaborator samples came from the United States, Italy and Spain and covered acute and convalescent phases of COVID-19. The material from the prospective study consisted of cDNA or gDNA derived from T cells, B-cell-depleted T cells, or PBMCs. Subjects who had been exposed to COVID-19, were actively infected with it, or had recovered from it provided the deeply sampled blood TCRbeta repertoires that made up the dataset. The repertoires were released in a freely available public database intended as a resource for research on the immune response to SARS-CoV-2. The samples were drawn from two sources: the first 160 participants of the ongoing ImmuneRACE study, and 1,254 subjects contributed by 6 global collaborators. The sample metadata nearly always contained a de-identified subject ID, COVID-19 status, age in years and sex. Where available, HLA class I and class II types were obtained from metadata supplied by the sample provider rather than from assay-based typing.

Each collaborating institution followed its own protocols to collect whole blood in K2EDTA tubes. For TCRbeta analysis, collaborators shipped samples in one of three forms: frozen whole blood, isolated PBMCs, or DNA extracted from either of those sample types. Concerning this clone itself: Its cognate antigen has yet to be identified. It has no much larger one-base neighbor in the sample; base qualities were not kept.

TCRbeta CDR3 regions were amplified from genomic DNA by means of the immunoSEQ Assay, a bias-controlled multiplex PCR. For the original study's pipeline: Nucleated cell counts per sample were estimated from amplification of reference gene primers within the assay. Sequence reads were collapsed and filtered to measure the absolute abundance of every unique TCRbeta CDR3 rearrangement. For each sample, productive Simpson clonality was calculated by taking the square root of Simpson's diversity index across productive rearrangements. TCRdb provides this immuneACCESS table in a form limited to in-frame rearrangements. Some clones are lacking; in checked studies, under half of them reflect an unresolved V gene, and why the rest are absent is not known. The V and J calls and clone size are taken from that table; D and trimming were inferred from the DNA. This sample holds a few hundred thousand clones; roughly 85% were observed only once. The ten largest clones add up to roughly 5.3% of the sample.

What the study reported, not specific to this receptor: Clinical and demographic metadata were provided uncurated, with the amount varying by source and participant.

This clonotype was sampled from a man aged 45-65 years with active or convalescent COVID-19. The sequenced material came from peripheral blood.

CDR3 protein: CASRGLNYGYTF. The base sequence is TGTGCCAGTCGCGGACTTAACTATGGCTACACCTTC. The V gene is TRBV6-5 and the J gene is TRBJ1-2; the D gene lacks a confident call. From the cysteine through the phenylalanine, the CDR3 covers 12 amino acids. Only CDR3 DNA remains: 36 bases, in frame from the first base. CDR1 and CDR2, per the germline V gene, are MNHEY and SVGAGI. The V and J ends are trimmed by 9 bases and 1 base, leaving 9 bases between them.